This T cell receptor beta chain is drawn from a study of identical twins. V shed 1 base and J shed 3 bases, with 10 bases lying between them. The CDR3 sequence is 15 residues long. MiXCR, run by TCRdb on the 5' RACE reads, gives a single entry per CDR3 protein. Found here are more than 400,000 distinct CDR3 sequences, roughly 15% of them singletons; the top ten hold more than 0.4%. The data were also submitted as part of a second study, on yellow fever vaccine responses in identical twins.

Sequencing was done on a sample of CD4+ T cells sorted from blood. The rearrangement uses TRBV12-3 or TRBV12-4 and TRBJ2-1; D uncertain. This receptor was obtained from a young woman in good health. The CDR3 DNA reads as TGTGCCAGCAGTTTAGGTCACGGAAACTACAATGAGCAGTTCTTC. Translation: CASSLGHGNYNEQFF.